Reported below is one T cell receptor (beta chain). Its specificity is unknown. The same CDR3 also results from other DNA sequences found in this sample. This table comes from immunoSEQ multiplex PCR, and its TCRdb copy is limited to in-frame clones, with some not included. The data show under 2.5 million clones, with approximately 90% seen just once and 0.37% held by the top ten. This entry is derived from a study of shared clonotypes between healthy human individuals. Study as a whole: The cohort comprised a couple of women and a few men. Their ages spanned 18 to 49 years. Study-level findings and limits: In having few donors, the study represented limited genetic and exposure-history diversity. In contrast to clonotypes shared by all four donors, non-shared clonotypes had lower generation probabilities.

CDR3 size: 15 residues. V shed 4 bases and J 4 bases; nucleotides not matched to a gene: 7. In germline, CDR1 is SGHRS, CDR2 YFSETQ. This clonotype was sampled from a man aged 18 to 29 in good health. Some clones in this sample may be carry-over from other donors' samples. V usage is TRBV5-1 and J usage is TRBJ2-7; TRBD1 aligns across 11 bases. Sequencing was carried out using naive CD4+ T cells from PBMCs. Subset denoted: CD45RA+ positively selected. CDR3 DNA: TGCGCCAGCAGCCCCCGGACAGGGGGCGGGTACGAGCAGTACTTC. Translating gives CASSPRTGGGYEQYF. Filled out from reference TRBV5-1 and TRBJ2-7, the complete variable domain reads KAGVTQTPRYLIKTRGQQVTLSCSPISGHRSVSWYQQTPGQGLQFLFEYFSETQRNKGNFPGRFSGRQFSNSRSEMNVSTLELGDSALYLCASSPRTGGGYEQYFGPGTRLTVT.